Below, 21 T cell receptor beta chains from the same sample are listed, as sequenced in a study of identical twins. TCRdb ran MiXCR on the 5' RACE reads and lists one entry per CDR3 protein. The sample holds approximately 490,000 distinct CDR3 sequences, approximately 20% seen once. The same specimen was also included in a second study, on yellow fever vaccine responses in identical twins.

Sequenced input: CD4+ T cells sorted from blood. The receptors originated from a woman aged 18-29 years in good health.

This clonotype has a handful of counts. The rearrangement uses TRBV28 and TRBJ2-7; 11 bases fit TRBD2. This CDR3 is built from 16 residues. Germline values: CDR1 MDHEN, CDR2 SYDVKM. The ends lost 4 bases at V and 0 bases at J; junction bases unmatched: 5. The CDR3 nucleotides are TGTGCCAGCAGTTCCCCCACTAGCGGGAGCTCCTACGAGCAGTACTTC. Its protein product is CASSSPTSGSSYEQYF.

This sequence joins TRBV2 and TRBJ2-5; D might be TRBD2 (5 bases). This CDR3 spans 12 amino acids. V was shortened by 8 bases and J by 5 bases, with 12 bases between the two germline ends. Germline CDR1 SNHLY, CDR2 FYNNEI. The CDR3, as DNA: TGTGCCAGCCGCCCGGGGATGGAGACCCAGTACTTC. This gives the protein CASRPGMETQYF. The full variable domain, rest sourced from reference TRBV2 and TRBJ2-5, is EPEVTQTPSHQVTQMGQEVILRCVPISNHLYFYWYRQILGQKVEFLVSFYNNEISEKSEIFDDQFSVERPDGSNFTLKIRSTKLEDSAMYFCASRPGMETQYFGPGTRLLVL.

The CDR3 spells CASSLGLAGGPPYEQYF. CDR3 coding DNA: TGCGCCAGCAGCTTGGGACTAGCGGGAGGGCCCCCCTACGAGCAGTACTTC. This chain connects TRBV5-1 to TRBJ2-7; TRBD2 matches 14 bases. CDR1 is SGHRS and CDR2 is YFSETQ in the germline V gene. This CDR3 comprises 17 residues. The V and J ends lost 0 bases and 2 bases, in that order; junction bases with no gene match: 4. The full variable domain, rest sourced from reference TRBV5-1 and TRBJ2-7, is KAGVTQTPRYLIKTRGQQVTLSCSPISGHRSVSWYQQTPGQGLQFLFEYFSETQRNKGNFPGRFSGRQFSNSRSEMNVSTLELGDSALYLCASSLGLAGGPPYEQYFGPGTRLTVT.

This clonotype appeared many times. The chain combines TRBV7-3 with TRBJ2-1, with D hard to call. The CDR3 is 15 residues long. Per germline, CDR1 SGHTA and CDR2 FQGTGA. Trimming removed 2 bases from V and 4 bases from J, with 12 bases in between. CDR3 loop: CASSLLLVGYNEQFF. The CDR3 bases are TGTGCCAGCAGCTTATTGTTAGTAGGGTACAATGAGCAGTTCTTC. Drawing the rest from reference TRBV7-3 and TRBJ2-1, the complete variable domain is GAGVSQTPSNKVTEKGKYVELRCDPISGHTALYWYRQSLGQGPEFLIYFQGTGAADDSGLPNDRFFAVRPEGSVSTLKIQRTERGDSAVYLCASSLLLVGYNEQFFGPGTRLTVL.

This clonotype was detected once. J is TRBJ1-2 and V is TRBV12-3 or TRBV12-4; D is perhaps TRBD1 (5 bases). Trimming took off 2 bases at V and 8 bases at J, with 15 bases between the two ends. The CDR3 covers 14 residues. The chain's CDR3 is CASSLSRVKKGYTF. In DNA form, the CDR3 reads TGTGCCAGCAGTTTAAGCAGGGTGAAAAAAGGCTACACCTTC.

V and J are TRBV18 and TRBJ2-3; 8 nucleotides agree with TRBD2. The CDR3 is 15 amino acids. V lost 3 bases to trimming and J lost 4 bases; unmatched junction nucleotides: 6. Germline assignment: CDR1 KGHSH and CDR2 LQKENI. CDR3 loop: CASSPRRAGADTQYF. CDR3 DNA: TGTGCCAGCTCACCCAGGCGAGCGGGGGCAGATACGCAGTATTTT. The full variable domain, with the rest looked up from reference TRBV18 and TRBJ2-3, is NAGVMQNPRHLVRRRGQEARLRCSPMKGHSHVYWYRQLPEEGLKFMVYLQKENIIDESGMPKERFSAEFPKEGPSILRIQQVVRGDSAAYFCASSPRRAGADTQYFGPGTRLTVL.

J is TRBJ2-5 and V is TRBV5-1, with D possibly TRBD2 on 5 matching bases. Germline CDR1 is SGHRS and CDR2 is YFSETQ. The CDR3 length is 14 residues. The V and J ends lost 0 bases and 5 bases respectively, with 11 bases between them. Here the CDR3 reads CASSLGGERETQYF. For the CDR3, the DNA is TGCGCCAGCAGCTTGGGTGGGGAGAGGGAGACCCAGTACTTC.

The chain uses TRBV3-1 and TRBJ1-6; 9 bases map to TRBD1. V trimming: 2 bases; J trimming: 12 bases; junction bases outside the gene matches: 5. This CDR3 has 14 residues. Germline CDR1 is LGHDT and CDR2 is YNNKEL (reference sequence). CDR3 sequence (DNA): TGTGCCAGCAGCCAACAACAGGGGGCCGGACCCCTCCACTTT. Translation: CASSQQQGAGPLHF.

This clonotype was seen a few times. The CDR3 DNA is TGCAGTGCTAGAGAAGACAACACAGATACGCAGTATTTT. Amino acid sequence: CSAREDNTDTQYF. The chain joins TRBV20-1 to TRBJ2-3; D gene unclear. CDR3 size: 13 residues. With 0 bases removed from V and 2 bases from J, the gap between germline ends came to 6 bases. Germline CDR1 reads DFQATT; CDR2 reads SNEGSKA (reference sequence).

This clonotype came up a few times. V and J are TRBV29-1 and TRBJ2-3; the D is unclear. Trimming took 1 base from V and 6 from J, leaving 2 bases between them. The length of the CDR3 is 10 residues. Germline V CDR1 and CDR2: SQVTM, ANQGSEA. The CDR3 region is CSVEADTQYF. CDR3 nucleotides: TGCAGCGTTGAAGCTGATACGCAGTATTTT.

Only a few counts were recorded for this clonotype. The chain links TRBV20-1 to TRBJ2-5, with 7 bases lining up with TRBD2. The germline V gene encodes CDR1 DFQATT and CDR2 SNEGSKA (reference sequence). With V trimmed by 3 bases and J by 0 bases, 7 bases remained unmatched. The CDR3 is 15 amino acids. The CDR3 spells CSARAALADQETQYF. The CDR3 DNA sequence: TGCAGTGCTAGGGCAGCCCTAGCGGACCAAGAGACCCAGTACTTC.

V and J are TRBV5-1 and TRBJ2-7, with 10 bases matching TRBD2. The length of the CDR3 is 15 residues. J lost 2 bases, V lost 3 bases, and 5 bases had no gene match. The germline CDR1 and CDR2 sequences are SGHRS and YFSETQ. Here the CDR3 DNA reads TGCGCCAGCAGCTCCAGGACTAGCGGTCCCTACGAGCAGTACTTC. Translating gives CASSSRTSGPYEQYF.

This clonotype was detected a few times. The rearrangement links TRBV6-2 or TRBV6-3 to TRBJ1-1, with D perhaps TRBD1 (6 bases). The germline gives CDR1 MNHEY, CDR2 SVGEGT. The CDR3 is 12 amino acids. Trimming pared 7 bases from V and 1 base from J, leaving 7 bases between. CDR3 bases: TGTGCCAGCACGGACAGGAACACTGAAGCTTTCTTT. Translated, it gives CASTDRNTEAFF.

The chain employs TRBV24-1 and TRBJ2-1; D gene uncertain. CDR3 size: 12 residues. The V gene's germline CDR1 is KGHDR and CDR2 SFDVKD. V shed 1 base and J shed 7 bases, with 4 bases lying between them. Here the CDR3 reads CATSDFTNEQFF. The CDR3 DNA is TGTGCCACCAGTGATTTCACGAATGAGCAGTTCTTC.

Only a few counts were recorded for this clonotype. The chain employs TRBV2 and TRBJ2-3, with 9 nucleotides matching TRBD2. Germline CDR1 is SNHLY and CDR2 is FYNNEI. The CDR3 sequence is 16 residues long. The V segment lost 3 bases and the J segment 5 bases; nucleotides outside the gene matches: 9. CDR3 amino acids: CASSEGLAGAKDTQYF. The CDR3 nucleotides read TGTGCCAGCAGTGAGGGGTTAGCGGGAGCGAAAGATACGCAGTATTTT.

Only a few counts were recorded for this clonotype. The chain carries TRBV19 and TRBJ2-1, with D possibly being TRBD1 (6 bases). Trimming took 4 bases from V and 4 from J, leaving 11 bases between them. CDR3 length equals 14 residues. Germline-derived CDR1 and CDR2 are LNHDA and SQIVND (reference sequence). The CDR3 coding sequence is TGTGCCAGTAGTAAGGGGGAACTTTACAATGAGCAGTTCTTC. Amino acid sequence: CASSKGELYNEQFF.

The rearrangement joins TRBV20-1 to TRBJ2-1; unclear D gene. The germline V and J ends were trimmed by 3 bases and 4 bases, with 7 bases remaining between them. The CDR3 has 12 amino acids. CDR1 and CDR2 (germline): DFQATT, SNEGSKA (reference sequence). CDR3 loop: CSASVLYNEQFF. CDR3 nucleotides: TGCAGTGCTAGTGTACTTTACAATGAGCAGTTCTTC.

In its sample, this clonotype was seen a few times. The chain links TRBV24-1 to TRBJ2-3; TRBD1 aligns across 11 bases. The CDR3 runs to 16 residues. After removal of 5 bases from V and 0 bases from J, the junction contained 3 bases not matched to a gene. Germline CDR1 is KGHDR and CDR2 is SFDVKD. As DNA, the CDR3 is TGTGCCACCAGTGGTGGACAGGGGGCGAGCACAGATACGCAGTATTTT. It yields the protein CATSGGQGASTDTQYF.

CDR3 protein: CASTLSPTITGELFF. CDR3 DNA sequence: TGTGCCAGCACCCTAAGTCCGACAATCACCGGGGAGCTGTTTTTT. The J gene is TRBJ2-2, the V gene TRBV12-3 or TRBV12-4; D remains ambiguous. CDR3 size: 15 residues. V lost 7 bases and J lost 4, with 16 bases in between.

This clonotype was detected many times. The genes are TRBV12-3 or TRBV12-4 and TRBJ2-5; 8 bases line up with TRBD1. This CDR3 comprises 14 residues. The junction had 7 bases not matched to a gene; V was cut back by 5 bases and J by 5 bases. The CDR3 nucleotides read TGTGCCAGCAGTCCGAGACAGGGGATCGAGACCCAGTACTTC. Translation gives CASSPRQGIETQYF.

This sequence joins TRBV7-7 and TRBJ1-4; D uncertain. Germline V lookup: CDR1 SSHAT, CDR2 FNYEAQ (reference sequence). Between the trimmed V and J ends, which lost 3 bases and 0 bases, there was a span of 11 bases. CDR3 length: 16 residues. The CDR3 DNA follows: TGTGCCAGCAGCTTTCGACAACCTGCAACTAATGAAAAACTGTTTTTT. The encoded protein is CASSFRQPATNEKLFF.